Below, 29 T cell receptor beta chains from the same sample are listed, as sequenced in a study of T cells after yellow fever vaccination. Each CDR3 protein is one row after TCRdb ran MiXCR on the 5' RACE reads. The sample shows roughly 170,000 distinct CDR3 sequences, around 8.5% of them seen only once. The sample here was CD8+ T cells sorted from PBMCs, taken 45 days after the yellow fever booster vaccination. The receptors were sampled from a man between 18 and 29 years old who received the YFV17D yellow fever vaccine.

The rearrangement links TRBV15 to TRBJ2-5; D possibly uses TRBD1 or TRBD2 (5 bases each). V lost 0 bases and J lost 3, with 14 bases in between. This CDR3 has 16 amino acids. CDR1 is LNHNV, CDR2 YYDKDF, per germline (reference sequence). The CDR3 loop reads CATSRDKIGAEETQYF. CDR3 DNA: TGTGCCACCAGCAGAGATAAAATCGGGGCGGAAGAGACCCAGTACTTC.

This sequence joins TRBV7-2 and TRBJ2-2; 7 bases are a match to TRBD2. The germline V gene encodes CDR1 SGHTA and CDR2 FQGNSA. The length of the CDR3 is 15 residues. With V trimmed by 3 bases and J by 4 bases, 5 bases remained unmatched. CDR3 protein: CASSFGGVVTGELFF. In DNA form, the CDR3 reads TGTGCCAGCAGCTTTGGGGGGGTAGTCACCGGGGAGCTGTTTTTT.

The rearrangement joins TRBV3-1 to TRBJ2-2; D perhaps matches TRBD2 (5 bases). There are 15 residues in the CDR3. Germline lookup yields CDR1 LGHDT and CDR2 YNNKEL (reference sequence). V lost 6 bases to trimming and J lost 3 bases, with 14 bases between them. CDR3 protein: CASRREAGDTGELFF. CDR3 DNA: TGTGCCAGCAGACGGGAAGCCGGGGACACCGGGGAGCTGTTTTTT.

In its sample, this clonotype was seen many times. Germline and junction disagree at one end, which may indicate a read error. The chain combines TRBV5-8 with TRBJ1-4; D is uncertain. The CDR3 extends over 10 amino acids. Looked up from germline, CDR1 is SGHTS and CDR2 is YDEGEE. The CDR3 loop is CASSLKGGRF. The CDR3 coding sequence is TGTGCCAGCAGCTTAAAGGGAGGTCGTTTT.

This clonotype was seen a few times. The chain carries TRBV4-2 and TRBJ2-3; D gene unclear. CDR3 length equals 15 residues. Trimming removed 3 bases from V and 2 bases from J, with 12 bases in between. Germline V CDR1 and CDR2: LGHNA, YNFKEQ. DNA for the CDR3: TGTGCCAGCAGCCAGGAACGACCGAACACAGATACGCAGTATTTT. It specifies CASSQERPNTDTQYF.

At least ten counts were recorded for this clonotype. This chain uses TRBV21-1 with TRBJ2-7; the table's D gene call, TRBD1, was not cross checked with the DNA. TRBV21-1 is classified as a pseudogene. The CDR3 extends over 13 amino acids. The CDR3 loop is CASSKGDRVEQYV. DNA for the CDR3: TGTGCCAGCAGCAAAGGGGACAGGGTGGAGCAGTACGTC.

J is TRBJ1-1 and V is TRBV5-4, with D tentatively TRBD1 (6 bases). Deletions cut 2 bases from V and 5 bases from J, with 13 bases between. The germline gives CDR1 SGHNT, CDR2 YYREEE (reference sequence). The CDR3 consists of 14 residues. DNA for the CDR3: TGTGCCAGCAGCTTCATGGGGGCGGGGACTGAAGCTTTCTTT. Translation gives CASSFMGAGTEAFF.

This clonotype was observed a few times. The rearrangement uses TRBV4-3 and TRBJ1-4, with TRBD1 matching 10 bases. The CDR3 loop spans 17 amino acids. The trim removed 6 bases at V and 8 bases at J, leaving 15 bases unmatched. Per the germline V gene, CDR1 is LGHNA and CDR2 is YSLEER. The CDR3 nucleotides are TGCGCCAGCAGTCGAAAAGGGGCCGGACAGGGGGGCGAAAAACTGTTTTTT. This translates into CASSRKGAGQGGEKLFF.

The chain is built from TRBV6-5 and TRBJ1-2, with 9 bases matching TRBD1. Germline lookup yields CDR1 MNHEY and CDR2 SVGAGI. V was clipped by 5 bases and J by 7 bases; unmatched bases: 5. The CDR3 extends over 13 amino acids. For the CDR3, the DNA is TGTGCCAGCAGTCCTCGACAGGGGGGTGGCTACACCTTC. It is translated as CASSPRQGGGYTF.

A few counts support this clonotype. V is TRBV20-1 and J is TRBJ2-7; tentative D call: TRBD2 (7 bases). V lost 1 base, J lost 5 bases, and 21 bases lay in between. The CDR3 has 16 amino acids. Germline V CDR1 and CDR2: DFQATT, SNEGSKA (reference sequence). This chain's CDR3 is CSARGLWGGRGNEQYF. The CDR3 DNA is TGCAGTGCTAGAGGCTTATGGGGGGGGCGAGGTAACGAGCAGTACTTC.

In DNA, the CDR3 is TGTGCCAGTAGTCCCCCCGGGGGGGACAACTACGAGCAGTACTTC. Encoded protein: CASSPPGGDNYEQYF. The rearrangement joins TRBV19 to TRBJ2-7; 8 bases are shared with TRBD2. The length of the CDR3 is 15 residues. V trimming: 5 bases; J trimming: 3 bases; junction bases outside the gene matches: 9. In germline, CDR1 is LNHDA, CDR2 SQIVND (reference sequence). The variable domain in full, with the rest retrieved from reference TRBV19 and TRBJ2-7, is DGGITQSPKYLFRKEGQNVTLSCEQNLNHDAMYWYRQDPGQGLRLIYYSQIVNDFQKGDIAEGYSVSREKKESFPLTVTSAQKNPTAFYLCASSPPGGDNYEQYFGPGTRLTVT.

This clonotype was recorded a few times. V gene TRBV19 combines with J gene TRBJ1-5; possibly TRBD1 for D (6 bases). The ends were cut back, 4 bases at V and 2 bases at J, with 15 bases in the middle. CDR1 is LNHDA, CDR2 SQIVND, per germline (reference sequence). The CDR3 is 16 amino acids. CDR3 in DNA: TGTGCCAGTAGTACCCTAATGGACAGAGGCAATCAGCCCCAGCATTTT. It specifies CASSTLMDRGNQPQHF. Together with reference TRBV19 and TRBJ1-5, the CDR3 gives the full variable domain: DGGITQSPKYLFRKEGQNVTLSCEQNLNHDAMYWYRQDPGQGLRLIYYSQIVNDFQKGDIAEGYSVSREKKESFPLTVTSAQKNPTAFYLCASSTLMDRGNQPQHFGDGTRLSIL.

This clonotype has more than one count but fewer than ten. The J gene is TRBJ2-2, the V gene TRBV5-6; D unresolved. Germline V gene data show CDR1 as SGHDT and CDR2 as YYEEEE. The CDR3 length is 15 residues. Trimming took off 1 base at V and 3 bases at J, with 10 bases between the two ends. This CDR3 is CASSLSELYTGELFF. The CDR3 DNA follows: TGTGCCAGCAGCTTGAGCGAGTTATACACCGGGGAGCTGTTTTTT.

This clonotype was seen a handful of times. The chain recombines TRBV9 with TRBJ2-7; 8 bases map to TRBD1. Germline CDR1 reads SGDLS; CDR2 reads YYNGEE. J gave up 6 bases and V 4 bases, and 9 bases lay outside the gene matches. The CDR3 covers 14 residues. The CDR3 protein is CASSPPDRAGEQYF. Here the CDR3 DNA reads TGTGCCAGCAGCCCACCGGACAGGGCTGGCGAGCAGTACTTC.

In its sample, this clonotype was seen a few times. The V and J genes are TRBV3-1 and TRBJ2-3, with D unclear. The CDR3 has 15 residues. In germline, CDR1 is LGHDT, CDR2 YNNKEL (reference sequence). Between the trimmed V and J ends, which lost 0 bases and 2 bases, there was a span of 9 bases. This CDR3 is CASSQDLGFTDTQYF. Written as DNA, the CDR3 is TGTGCCAGCAGCCAAGATCTGGGGTTCACAGATACGCAGTATTTT.

The CDR3 bases are TGTGCCAGCAGATCCTCGGCAGGGGGTTTATCGACTGGGAACACTGAAGCTTTCTTT. It codes for CASRSSAGGLSTGNTEAFF. The V gene is TRBV11-2, the J gene TRBJ1-1; 7 bases line up with TRBD1. Germline CDR1 SGHAT, CDR2 FQNNGV. The J segment lost 1 base and the V segment lost 6 bases, leaving 20 bases of the junction unmatched. The CDR3 extends over 19 amino acids.

V is TRBV20-1 and J is TRBJ2-5; D not resolved. This CDR3 region has 15 residues. Germline V gene sequence: CDR1 DFQATT, CDR2 SNEGSKA (reference sequence). The V end was cut by 1 base, the J end by 2 bases, with 14 bases between. CDR3 amino acids: CSARVRATSQETQYF. For the CDR3, the DNA is TGCAGTGCTAGAGTACGGGCAACATCACAAGAGACCCAGTACTTC.

This clonotype was seen only a few times. V gene TRBV4-1 combines with J gene TRBJ1-1, with D uncertain. The CDR3 sequence is 13 residues long. CDR1 and CDR2 (germline): MGHRA, YSYEKL. Trimming cost V 4 bases and J 2 bases, with 8 bases left between them. DNA of the CDR3: TGCGCCAGCAGCCTTCAGGTTAACACTGAAGCTTTCTTT. Translated: CASSLQVNTEAFF.

This clonotype occurred many times. The rearrangement links TRBV5-1 to TRBJ1-1; a possible D gene is TRBD1 (5 bases). The CDR3 loop spans 15 amino acids. The V and J ends lost 2 bases and 1 base respectively, with 12 bases between them. CDR1 and CDR2 from the germline V gene are SGHRS and YFSETQ. DNA of the CDR3: TGCGCCAGCAGCTTATCAGGGCCCCCGAACACTGAAGCTTTCTTT. Translating it yields CASSLSGPPNTEAFF.

This clonotype was detected many times. The chain combines TRBV7-9 with TRBJ2-7; a weak D match, TRBD2 (6 bases). Germline values: CDR1 SEHNR, CDR2 FQNEAQ (reference sequence). The CDR3 covers 18 residues. The germline V and J ends were trimmed by 2 bases and 5 bases, with 25 bases remaining between them. In DNA form, the CDR3 reads TGTGCCAGCAGCTTATCCTTAAGGTTGGAGGGAGCTATCCACGAGCAGTACGTC. Translation gives CASSLSLRLEGAIHEQYV.

V usage is TRBV5-4 and J usage is TRBJ1-1, with D possibly matching TRBD1 (5 bases). The length of the CDR3 is 17 residues. The germline V gene has CDR1 SGHNT and CDR2 YYREEE (reference sequence). The V end lost 4 bases, the J end lost 2 bases, and 21 bases lay between the germline ends. The CDR3 DNA reads TGTGCCAGCAGCCATTTTATGCTCCGGGGCGTCAACACTGAAGCTTTCTTT. It encodes CASSHFMLRGVNTEAFF.

In this sample, this clonotype turned up a few times. The chain recombines TRBV12-3 or TRBV12-4 with TRBJ2-4; no reliable D call. The CDR3 consists of 15 residues. V lost 0 bases and J 6 bases, leaving 12 bases between the germline ends. In nucleotides, the CDR3 is TGTGCCAGCAGTTTAGCGGGCCCCCCGGGAAACATTCAGTACTTC. Amino acid sequence: CASSLAGPPGNIQYF.

J is TRBJ2-3 and V is TRBV5-5, with D perhaps given as TRBD1 or TRBD2 (5 bases each). The length of the CDR3 is 15 residues. Trimming removed 1 base at V and 5 bases at J, with 14 bases between. Germline-derived CDR1 and CDR2 are SGHKS and YYEKEE (reference sequence). The CDR3 DNA follows: TGTGCCAGCAGCTTGCGGTTCTCGGGGCTAGATACGCAGTATTTT. Residues: CASSLRFSGLDTQYF.

Many counts were recorded for this clonotype. CDR3 nucleotides: TGTGCCAGCAGTTTTCTACGGGGTAGTAGTGAAGCTTTCTTT. It encodes CASSFLRGSSEAFF. The chain employs TRBV28 and TRBJ1-1; D remains ambiguous. The CDR3 runs 14 residues. Trimming removed 3 bases from V and 7 bases from J, with 15 bases in between. Germline lookup yields CDR1 MDHEN and CDR2 SYDVKM.

This clonotype has more than one count but fewer than ten. This chain joins TRBV12-5 and TRBJ1-2, with D unclear. This CDR3 is 15 amino acids long. V lost 1 base and J lost 4, with 13 bases in between. CDR1 is LGHNT, CDR2 FRNRAP, per germline. CDR3 sequence reads: CASGLGLGGFYGYTF. The CDR3 DNA sequence: TGTGCTAGTGGTTTGGGCCTGGGCGGATTCTATGGCTACACCTTC. The variable domain in full, with the rest retrieved from reference TRBV12-5 and TRBJ1-2, is DARVTQTPRHKVTEMGQEVTMRCQPILGHNTVFWYRQTMMQGLELLAYFRNRAPLDDSGMPKDRFSAEMPDATLATLKIQPSEPRDSAVYFCASGLGLGGFYGYTFGSGTRLTVV.

The chain employs TRBV9 and TRBJ2-3; D might be TRBD1 (6 bases). The germline V and J ends were trimmed by 0 bases and 5 bases, with 13 bases remaining between them. From germline, CDR1 is SGDLS and CDR2 YYNGEE. There are 15 residues in the CDR3. CDR3 loop: CASSVVQQGVDTQYF. The CDR3 DNA follows: TGTGCCAGCAGCGTAGTCCAACAGGGAGTAGATACGCAGTATTTT.

This clonotype has a handful of counts. The V call is TRBV6-2 or TRBV6-3, the J call TRBJ2-1; possible D gene TRBD2, 7 bases. CDR1 and CDR2 (germline): MNHEY, SVGEGT. Trimming removed 7 bases at V and 4 bases at J, with 14 bases between. There are 14 residues in the CDR3. The CDR3 region is CASKGGLWYNEQFF. The CDR3 bases are TGTGCCAGCAAGGGGGGGCTCTGGTACAATGAGCAGTTCTTC.

The chain uses TRBV19 and TRBJ2-5; TRBD1 aligns across 7 bases. The germline gives CDR1 LNHDA, CDR2 SQIVND (reference sequence). V dropped 6 bases and J dropped 7; count of bases not matched to a gene: 11. This CDR3 has 14 residues. The CDR3 DNA follows: TGTGCCAGTAGCCCGGGGACAGCAGGTCCGACCCAGTACTTC. Its translation: CASSPGTAGPTQYF.

V is TRBV6-1 and J is TRBJ2-7, with D unclear. Germline CDR1 is MNHNS and CDR2 is SASEGT. Trimming left V 6 bases short and J 3 bases short, with 6 bases between. This CDR3 contains 11 residues. For the CDR3, the DNA is TGTGCCAGCAGGTCTTACTACGAGCAGTACTTC. Amino acids: CASRSYYEQYF.